One and the same sample provided the 6 T cell receptor beta chains below, sequenced in a study of CD8 T cells in acute hepatitis C reinfection. The table came from immunoSEQ multiplex PCR; TCRdb's copy has only in-frame clones and leaves some out. The table shows tens of thousands of clones, with 80% to 90% occurring only once. Time point denoted: naive CD8 control sorted from an acute-time-point sample. Sequencing was done on a sample of naive CD8+ T cells from PBMCs. All receptors come from a woman aged 18-30 years who spontaneously cleared hepatitis C infection.

The gene calls are TRBV20-1 and TRBJ2-1; D is unresolved. The CDR3 loop spans 11 amino acids. V lost 2 bases, J lost 4 bases, and 3 bases lay in between. Germline CDR1 reads DFQATT; CDR2 reads SNEGSKA (reference sequence). CDR3 DNA sequence: TGCAGTGCTAGACAATACAATGAGCAGTTCTTC. Its protein product is CSARQYNEQFF.

The chain joins TRBV13 to TRBJ2-1, with 7 bases that match TRBD2. The junction had 7 bases not matched to a gene; V was cut back by 4 bases and J by 1 base. This CDR3 has 16 residues. Looked up from germline, CDR1 is PRHDT and CDR2 is FYEKMQ (reference sequence). CDR3 nucleotide sequence: TGTGCCAGCAGCTCCGAGGCGGGAGCTTCCTACAATGAGCAGTTCTTC. Translating gives CASSSEAGASYNEQFF.

This chain joins TRBV12-5 and TRBJ1-1, with 9 bases that match TRBD1. The CDR3 contains 15 residues. The germline CDR1 and CDR2 sequences are LGHNT and FRNRAP. With 3 bases clipped from V and 5 bases from J, the junction kept 7 bases outside the gene matches. The CDR3, as DNA: TGTGCTAGTGGTTTCCGGGGACAGGGCTCGACTGAAGCTTTCTTT. Protein product: CASGFRGQGSTEAFF.

This clone was found once. The chain recombines TRBV15 with TRBJ2-3; 7 nucleotides line up with TRBD2. J was trimmed by 3 bases and V by 5 bases; bases with no gene match: 11. From germline, CDR1 is LNHNV and CDR2 YYDKDF (reference sequence). This CDR3 region has 16 residues. Written as DNA, the CDR3 is TGTGCCACCAGCCTCACCCGCGGGAGCGGGACAGATACGCAGTATTTT. Translated, it gives CATSLTRGSGTDTQYF.

V is TRBV9 and J is TRBJ1-1, with D hard to call. The germline V gene encodes CDR1 SGDLS and CDR2 YYNGEE. The V and J ends lost 3 bases and 2 bases respectively, with 17 bases between them. This CDR3 has 16 amino acids. The CDR3 DNA reads TGTGCCAGCAGCGCGCGACCTCCACTCGAAAACACTGAAGCTTTCTTT. Translating it yields CASSARPPLENTEAFF. The entire variable domain, with the rest obtained from reference TRBV9 and TRBJ1-1, is as follows: DSGVTQTPKHLITATGQRVTLRCSPRSGDLSVYWYQQSLDQGLQFLIQYYNGEERAKGNILERFSAQQFPDLHSELNLSSLELGDSALYFCASSARPPLENTEAFFGQGTRLTVV.

This chain uses TRBV27 with TRBJ2-1; D call uncertain. V lost 2 bases and J lost 5, with 4 bases in between. Germline assignment: CDR1 MNHEY and CDR2 SMNVEV (reference sequence). The CDR3 has 12 amino acids. In DNA form, the CDR3 reads TGTGCCAGCAGTTTAGGGCACAATGAGCAGTTCTTC. This codes for CASSLGHNEQFF.